These 23 T cell receptor beta chains were all obtained from the same sample, sequenced in a study of T cell changes during pregnancy in multiple sclerosis. TCRdb's copy holds only in-frame clones and misses some; the assay was immunoSEQ multiplex PCR. This sample has roughly 40,000 clones, with 90% found just once. The sequencing here drew on CD4+ T cells from peripheral blood mononuclear cells, taken in the first trimester of pregnancy. The origin of the receptors is a female donor in good health, enrolled as a control in a pregnancy study.

V and J are TRBV7-2 and TRBJ2-1, with 8 bases identical to TRBD1. CDR3 length equals 12 residues. Per the germline V gene, CDR1 is SGHTA and CDR2 is FQGNSA. Germline trimming cut 7 bases from V and 12 bases from J; bases unmatched to any gene: 8. CDR3 coding DNA: TGTGCCAGCAAAGGACAGGGTTTAGGGCAGTTCTTC. It is translated as CASKGQGLGQFF.

The chain recombines TRBV28 with TRBJ1-6; 9 positions match TRBD1. Trimming removed 8 bases from V and 4 bases from J; junction bases left unmatched: 12. This CDR3 has 17 residues. Germline V lookup: CDR1 MDHEN, CDR2 SYDVKM. The CDR3 DNA reads as TGTGCCAGCGGACGAGGGGGGACAGGGAGGTATAATTCACCCCTCCACTTT. It yields the protein CASGRGGTGRYNSPLHF.

The V call is TRBV7-8, the J call TRBJ1-1, with D maybe TRBD1 (6 bases). This CDR3 contains 14 residues. From germline, CDR1 is SGHVS and CDR2 FQNEAQ. V gave up 7 bases and J gave up 1 base, with 13 bases separating them. The CDR3 sequence is CASTGVRGNTEAFF. For the CDR3, the DNA is TGTGCCAGCACAGGGGTAAGGGGGAACACTGAAGCTTTCTTT.

The V gene is TRBV5-1, the J gene TRBJ2-3, with 7 bases that match TRBD2. In germline, CDR1 is SGHRS, CDR2 YFSETQ. The CDR3 covers 12 residues. V dropped 4 bases and J dropped 9; count of bases not matched to a gene: 5. The CDR3 here is CASSLTSDTQYF. In DNA, the CDR3 is TGCGCCAGCAGCCTCACTAGCGACACGCAGTATTTT.

This chain uses TRBV30 with TRBJ2-3; D not resolved. V was trimmed by 2 bases and J by 4 bases, leaving 22 bases between them. The CDR3 sequence is 17 residues long. The germline V gene encodes CDR1 GTSNPN and CDR2 SVGIG (reference sequence). CDR3 DNA sequence: TGTGCCTGGAGTTACCTACGGCGGTCTCTTTTTGCAGATACGCAGTATTTT. It translates to CAWSYLRRSLFADTQYF.

The chain is built from TRBV2 and TRBJ2-5, with D uncertain. CDR1 and CDR2 (germline): SNHLY, FYNNEI. The CDR3 contains 13 residues. The V end lost 4 bases, the J end lost 5 bases, and 11 bases lay between the germline ends. In DNA form, the CDR3 reads TGTGCCAGCAGTGTCGGTCCCCTGGAGACCCAGTACTTC. Amino acid sequence: CASSVGPLETQYF. The full variable domain, with the rest looked up from reference TRBV2 and TRBJ2-5, is EPEVTQTPSHQVTQMGQEVILRCVPISNHLYFYWYRQILGQKVEFLVSFYNNEISEKSEIFDDQFSVERPDGSNFTLKIRSTKLEDSAMYFCASSVGPLETQYFGPGTRLLVL.

J is TRBJ1-2 and V is TRBV29-1, with a tentative D call TRBD1 (6 bases). V was trimmed by 0 bases and J by 6 bases, leaving 11 bases between them. The CDR3 runs to 13 residues. The germline V gene has CDR1 SQVTM and CDR2 ANQGSEA. DNA for the CDR3: TGCAGCGTTGAAGATCCAAACAGGGATGGCTACACCTTC. As protein: CSVEDPNRDGYTF.

The chain employs TRBV27 and TRBJ1-2; D is unclear. Trimming removed 5 bases at V and 3 bases at J, with 16 bases between. This CDR3 has 15 amino acids. Germline CDR1 is MNHEY and CDR2 is SMNVEV (reference sequence). The CDR3 is CASSVRVSDYYGYTF. For the CDR3, the DNA is TGTGCCAGCAGTGTTCGGGTCAGTGACTACTATGGCTACACCTTC.

The chain combines TRBV11-1 with TRBJ2-7, with 7 bases matching TRBD2. The trim removed 5 bases at V and 2 bases at J, leaving 6 bases unmatched. Germline V CDR1 and CDR2: SGHAT, FQDESV (reference sequence). CDR3 length equals 14 residues. CDR3 in DNA: TGTGCCAGCAGCCGGGGGGAGGGAGCCTACGAGCAGTACTTC. The encoded protein is CASSRGEGAYEQYF. Full variable domain (missing parts from reference TRBV11-1 and TRBJ2-7): EAEVAQSPRYKITEKSQAVAFWCDPISGHATLYWYRQILGQGPELLVQFQDESVVDDSQLPKDRFSAERLKGVDSTLKIQPAELGDSAMYLCASSRGEGAYEQYFGPGTRLTVT.

The chain employs TRBV11-2 and TRBJ1-3, with D tentatively TRBD1 (6 bases). Germline-derived CDR1 and CDR2 are SGHAT and FQNNGV. The CDR3 runs to 14 residues. V gave up 3 bases and J gave up 7 bases, with 13 bases separating them. Here the CDR3 DNA reads TGTGCCAGCAGCTTCGATGACAGGCTCAACACCATATATTTT. Protein product: CASSFDDRLNTIYF.

The chain is built from TRBV6-1 and TRBJ1-1; D not certain. The CDR3 extends over 14 amino acids. The V end was cut by 3 bases, the J end by 1 base, with 9 bases between. Germline assignment: CDR1 MNHNS and CDR2 SASEGT. This chain's CDR3 is CASSERAQNTEAFF. CDR3 coding DNA: TGTGCCAGCAGTGAGCGGGCCCAGAACACTGAAGCTTTCTTT.

CDR3 amino acids: CASSLAGGGELFF. The CDR3 DNA reads as TGTGCCAGCAGCTTAGCGGGGGGCGGGGAGCTGTTTTTT. This chain connects TRBV7-2 to TRBJ2-2; maybe TRBD2 (6 bases). The germline V gene has CDR1 SGHTA and CDR2 FQGNSA. CDR3 size: 13 residues. V dropped 0 bases and J dropped 7 bases, with 6 bases sitting between them.

This chain joins TRBV5-6 and TRBJ2-6, with D maybe TRBD2 (5 bases). The ends were cut back, 3 bases at V and 0 bases at J, with 13 bases in the middle. This CDR3 has 17 residues. The germline V gene has CDR1 SGHDT and CDR2 YYEEEE. The CDR3 reads CASSYGLESSGANVLTF. The CDR3 DNA follows: TGTGCCAGCAGCTACGGACTGGAGAGCTCTGGGGCCAACGTCCTGACTTTC.

V and J are TRBV21-1 and TRBJ2-5; TRBD1, the table's D call, lacks a check against the DNA. TRBV21-1 is labeled a pseudogene. The CDR3 length is 18 residues. This CDR3 is CASSTRRTGSPPQETQYF. The CDR3 region has the DNA TGTGCCAGCAGCACAAGGCGAACAGGGAGCCCTCCCCAAGAGACCCAGTACTTC.

This chain joins TRBV5-6 and TRBJ2-5, with TRBD2 matching over 14 bases. CDR1 is SGHDT and CDR2 is YYEEEE in the germline V gene. Germline trimming cut 4 bases from V and 0 bases from J; bases unmatched to any gene: 11. The CDR3 is 19 residues long. The CDR3 bases are TGTGCCAGCAGCCAGGATGGGACTAGCGGGGGCCCTCACCAAGAGACCCAGTACTTC. Its translation is CASSQDGTSGGPHQETQYF. The full variable domain, with the rest looked up from reference TRBV5-6 and TRBJ2-5, is DAGVTQSPTHLIKTRGQQVTLRCSPKSGHDTVSWYQQALGQGPQFIFQYYEEEERQRGNFPDRFSGHQFPNYSSELNVNALLLGDSALYLCASSQDGTSGGPHQETQYFGPGTRLLVL.

This rearrangement joins TRBV4-2 to TRBJ2-7, with 7 nucleotides matching TRBD1. Looked up from germline, CDR1 is LGHNA and CDR2 is YNFKEQ. V was pared by 0 bases and J by 2 bases, with 4 bases of the junction left unmatched. This CDR3 region has 15 residues. CDR3 nucleotide sequence: TGTGCCAGCAGCCAAGAACGGGACAGTACCTACGAGCAGTACTTC. This encodes CASSQERDSTYEQYF.

This clone was seen once. The gene calls are TRBV5-1 and TRBJ2-1; D might be TRBD2 (5 bases). The V gene's germline CDR1 is SGHRS and CDR2 YFSETQ. Trimming removed 2 bases at V and 8 bases at J, with 11 bases between. The CDR3 runs to 13 residues. For the CDR3, the DNA is TGCGCCAGCAGCTTTGACGGGAAGTATGAGCAGTTCTTC. Translating gives CASSFDGKYEQFF.

V and J are TRBV19 and TRBJ1-5; TRBD1 agrees at 9 bases. V lost 4 bases, J lost 4 bases, and 8 bases stayed unmatched. The CDR3 consists of 16 residues. The V gene's germline CDR1 is LNHDA and CDR2 SQIVND (reference sequence). CDR3 sequence: CASSKGTGNRNQPQHF. The CDR3 coding sequence is TGTGCCAGTAGTAAGGGGACAGGGAATCGGAATCAGCCCCAGCATTTT.

The chain uses TRBV7-2 and TRBJ2-7; 7 bases line up with TRBD1. With 5 bases clipped from V and 3 bases from J, the junction kept 7 bases outside the gene matches. The germline V gene has CDR1 SGHTA and CDR2 FQGNSA. CDR3 length: 14 residues. The CDR3 spells CASSTGTVVYEQYF. CDR3 bases: TGTGCCAGCAGCACCGGGACAGTGGTCTACGAGCAGTACTTC.

The rearrangement joins TRBV29-1 to TRBJ2-7, with TRBD1 identical over 7 bases. Germline-derived CDR1 and CDR2 are SQVTM and ANQGSEA. The CDR3 totals 14 residues. The V segment lost 4 bases and the J segment 3 bases; nucleotides outside the gene matches: 9. The CDR3 spells CSVVPGTAIYEQYF. DNA of the CDR3: TGCAGCGTTGTTCCCGGGACAGCGATCTACGAGCAGTACTTC.

The J gene is TRBJ2-4, the V gene TRBV5-1, with D perhaps TRBD1 (6 bases). CDR3 length: 14 residues. CDR1 and CDR2 from the germline V gene are SGHRS and YFSETQ. V was pared by 0 bases and J by 7 bases, with 11 bases between. Here the CDR3 DNA reads TGCGCCAGCAGCTTGGAAGGGGGTTGGAACATTCAGTACTTC. Protein sequence: CASSLEGGWNIQYF.

The chain uses TRBV7-9 and TRBJ2-2; TRBD1 might be the D (6 bases). There are 15 residues in the CDR3. V dropped 4 bases and J dropped 6 bases, with 15 bases sitting between them. The germline V gene encodes CDR1 SEHNR and CDR2 FQNEAQ (reference sequence). The CDR3 bases are TGTGCCAGCAGCTCACCTTACAGGGTGGCCGGGGAGCTGTTTTTT. This sequence encodes CASSSPYRVAGELFF.

V and J are TRBV15 and TRBJ1-2, with D possibly being TRBD1 (5 bases). V lost 0 bases, J lost 4 bases, and 15 bases lay in between. CDR3 size: 16 residues. Germline V gene data show CDR1 as LNHNV and CDR2 as YYDKDF (reference sequence). CDR3 nucleotide sequence: TGTGCCACCAGCAGAGATCAAGGGGCCAGGGTCTATGGCTACACCTTC. Amino acid sequence: CATSRDQGARVYGYTF.